What follows describes a single T cell receptor beta chain. These data belong to a study of blood T cell repertoires in COVID-19. The overall study: T cells, B-cell-depleted T cells, or PBMCs provided the cDNA or gDNA that served as material.

Per the authors' pipeline: From reference gene primer amplification, estimates of nucleated cell counts were derived. Here immunoSEQ multiplex PCR was the method, and the copy in TCRdb shows in-frame clones only, minus some. V, J and clone size were drawn from that table, and D and trimming were deduced from the DNA. The sample consists of roughly 340,000 clones, roughly nine tenths of them appearing once. In assigning cohorts, the study relied on participant-reported clinical history. Symptom resolution, clearance, or two negative PCRs marked donors in Cohort 3 as recovered. Sequencing was done on a sample of PBMCs or T cells enriched from blood (not recorded which). This TCR came from a man between 18 and 35 years old who had recovered from COVID-19.

This CDR3 is CASRGAGGIEQFF. The CDR3 DNA reads as TGTGCCAGCAGGGGCGCTGGGGGCATTGAGCAGTTCTTC. The chain combines TRBV6-5 with TRBJ2-1; tentatively, D is TRBD1 (6 bases). CDR1 MNHEY and CDR2 SVGAGI come from the germline V gene. The CDR3 loop spans 13 amino acids. Trimming stripped 6 bases from V and 9 bases from J, with 15 bases between.